This TCR beta chain was documented in a study of circulating CD8 cells and anti-PD-1 response in melanoma. In the study overall: Response groups: complete/partial responders versus stable/progressive non-responders.

This clonotype is large. Its target is unknown. The CDR3 spans 16 residues. Deletions cut 2 bases from V and 4 bases from J, with 19 bases between. The germline V gene has CDR1 SQVTM and CDR2 ANQGSEA. TCR libraries were prepared from roughly 14 ng of total RNA with the QIAseq Immune Repertoire TCR panel. TCRdb itself ran the reads through MiXCR, one entry per CDR3 protein. The profile covers some 520 distinct CDR3 sequences, with around 5.8% appearing a single time and 32% taken by the ten largest. Sorting of live CD3+CD8+TCRalphabeta+ cells by PD-1 and/or TIGIT gave four subsets. General study points: Expanded sorted subsets were checked for tumor reactivity using peptides. At M1, fewer than 8% of TRB clonotypes appeared in multiple subsets.

The V gene is TRBV29-1, the J gene TRBJ2-3; a possible D gene is TRBD1 (6 bases). The sequence came from a human donor with melanoma. Here the sequenced sample was CD8+ T cells from PBMCs, taken at baseline or after one month of anti-PD-1 therapy (not recorded which). The CDR3 bases are TGCAGCGTTGAACTTAACGGGGACAAGAATTCAGATACGCAGTATTTT. Its protein product is CSVELNGDKNSDTQYF.